These 14 T cell receptor beta chains came from one sample sequenced in a study of shared clonotypes between healthy human individuals. Measured with immunoSEQ multiplex PCR; TCRdb has only the in-frame clones, and not every one. This sample has roughly 640,000 clones; over 65% occur once, and the top ten carry approximately 1.8%. Sample: memory CD4+ T cells sorted from blood. Stated subset: CD45RA-negative fraction. The receptors were gathered from a woman in her 30s in good health.

The chain joins TRBV20-1 to TRBJ2-5; no clear D. The DNA end is a closer match to TRBJ2-7, so the J assignment may be wrong. CDR1 and CDR2 (germline): DFQATT, SNEGSKA (reference sequence). The CDR3 has 11 residues. Written as DNA, the CDR3 is TGCAGTGCCGCCCAGTCCTACGAGCAGTACTTC. Translating it yields CSAAQSYEQYF.

The J gene is TRBJ2-7, the V gene TRBV7-2, with TRBD1 matching 8 bases. J gave up 1 base and V 5 bases, and 10 bases lay outside the gene matches. This CDR3 is 16 amino acids long. Looked up from germline, CDR1 is SGHTA and CDR2 is FQGNSA. The CDR3 protein is CASSPGTGLRSYEQYF. In DNA form, the CDR3 reads TGTGCCAGCAGCCCGGGGACAGGCCTGAGATCCTACGAGCAGTACTTC.

This sequence joins TRBV6-1 and TRBJ1-5; D may be TRBD1 (6 bases). In germline, CDR1 is MNHNS, CDR2 SASEGT. The CDR3 is 14 amino acids. Trimming removed 8 bases from V and 1 base from J, with 12 bases in between. In nucleotides, the CDR3 is TGTGCCAGCTATCACAGGGAGAGCAATCAGCCCCAGCATTTT. Encoded protein: CASYHRESNQPQHF.

The chain is built from TRBV19 and TRBJ2-2; D is ambiguous. The CDR3 contains 14 residues. Germline CDR1 is LNHDA and CDR2 is SQIVND (reference sequence). Trimming removed 6 bases at V and 1 base at J, with 9 bases between. The CDR3 here is CASRPNGNTGELFF. CDR3 coding DNA: TGTGCCAGTAGGCCGAATGGGAACACCGGGGAGCTGTTTTTT.

The chain is built from TRBV6-6 and TRBJ2-7, with 9 bases aligning to TRBD2. In germline, CDR1 is MNHNY, CDR2 SVGAGI (reference sequence). The CDR3 loop spans 14 amino acids. Trimming took 5 bases from V and 1 from J; bases not matched to a gene: 3. CDR3 nucleotides: TGTGCCAGCAGTACGACTAGCGGATCCTACGAGCAGTACTTC. It specifies CASSTTSGSYEQYF.

The gene calls are TRBV4-1 and TRBJ2-7; 9 bases fit TRBD2. Germline CDR1 and CDR2: MGHRA and YSYEKL. V gave up 0 bases and J gave up 1 base; unmatched junction bases: 10. This CDR3 spans 18 amino acids. CDR3 DNA: TGCGCCAGCAGCCAAGATGTCCTAGCGGGATTGGGATCCTACGAGCAGTACTTC. The encoded protein is CASSQDVLAGLGSYEQYF.

The chain is built from TRBV28 and TRBJ1-3, with TRBD1 as a possible D gene (6 bases). CDR1 and CDR2 from the germline V gene are MDHEN and SYDVKM. Trimming took 6 bases from V and 2 from J, leaving 20 bases between them. CDR3 length equals 17 residues. DNA for the CDR3: TGTGCCAGCAGGTCGCCATTGGGGGGGGGCACTGGAAACACCATATATTTT. It encodes CASRSPLGGGTGNTIYF.

The chain uses TRBV2 and TRBJ2-1, with D unclear. Germline assignment: CDR1 SNHLY and CDR2 FYNNEI. The CDR3 is 13 residues long. The ends were cut back, 1 base at V and 7 bases at J, with 8 bases in the middle. The CDR3 loop is CASSEETRNEQFF. The CDR3 DNA follows: TGTGCCAGCAGTGAAGAGACACGGAATGAGCAGTTCTTC.

The chain joins TRBV6-1 to TRBJ1-4; 9 nucleotides line up with TRBD1. The germline CDR1 and CDR2 sequences are MNHNS and SASEGT. The CDR3 spans 15 residues. Losses at the gene ends were 3 bases for V and 8 bases for J; bases not matched to a gene: 7. CDR3 bases: TGTGCCAGCAGTGACACAGGGGGCGCAATCGAAAAACTGTTTTTT. This codes for CASSDTGGAIEKLFF.

In regard to this clone: Other DNA sequences within the sample encode an identical CDR3. The V and J genes are TRBV28 and TRBJ2-7, with D perhaps TRBD2 (6 bases). Deletions cut 5 bases from V and 4 bases from J, with 9 bases between. There are 12 residues in the CDR3. Germline assignment: CDR1 MDHEN and CDR2 SYDVKM. The CDR3 spells CASSGRRYEQYF. DNA for the CDR3: TGTGCCAGCAGTGGGAGGAGATACGAGCAGTACTTC.

This sequence joins TRBV5-1 and TRBJ1-1, with D tentatively TRBD1 (6 bases). Trimming removed 3 bases from V and 3 bases from J, with 12 bases in between. The germline V gene has CDR1 SGHRS and CDR2 YFSETQ. This CDR3 spans 14 amino acids. The CDR3 is CASSSGTLYTEAFF. The DNA for the CDR3 is TGCGCCAGCAGCTCCGGGACACTCTACACTGAAGCTTTCTTT.

This sequence joins TRBV11-3 and TRBJ2-3, with D tentatively TRBD1 or TRBD2 (5 bases each). The germline gives CDR1 SGHNT, CDR2 YENEEA. V was pared by 5 bases and J by 3 bases, with 12 bases between. The CDR3 runs to 14 residues. DNA of the CDR3: TGTGCCAGCAGCACGGGACGGTTGACAGATACGCAGTATTTT. Translation gives CASSTGRLTDTQYF.

This clone was counted only a few times. The chain couples TRBV27 to TRBJ2-7; 14 bases align to TRBD2. V was clipped by 6 bases and J by 5 bases; unmatched bases: 12. The CDR3 loop spans 17 amino acids. Germline V CDR1 and CDR2: MNHEY, SMNVEV (reference sequence). The CDR3 sequence is CASSPPPGTSGRNEQYF. The DNA of the CDR3 is TGTGCCAGCAGCCCCCCCCCTGGGACTAGCGGGAGAAACGAGCAGTACTTC.

CDR3 sequence: CASSLSQTPGANVLTF. For the CDR3, the DNA is TGTGCCAGCAGTTTATCTCAAACTCCTGGGGCCAACGTCCTGACTTTC. V and J are TRBV28 and TRBJ2-6; D uncertain. Trimming cost V 1 base and J 2 bases, with 9 bases left between them. The CDR3 is made up of 16 amino acids. Germline V gene sequence: CDR1 MDHEN, CDR2 SYDVKM.